Shown below are 23 T cell receptor beta chains from a single sample sequenced in a study of blood T cells in healthy people across ages. Combining a sample-barcoded 5' primer with a J-beta primer mix, a second PCR ran for roughly 7 to 12 cycles. A single record per CDR3 protein comes from TCRdb applying MiXCR to the 5' RACE reads. The sample yields approximately 1,000,000 distinct CDR3 sequences, more than 30% seen once. Sample: blood. These receptors came from a man between 18 and 29 years old in good health.

This chain uses TRBV6-2 or TRBV6-3 with TRBJ1-1, with D unresolved. V shed 8 bases and J shed 0 bases, with 16 bases lying between them. Germline assignment: CDR1 MNHEY and CDR2 SVGEGT. The CDR3 is 15 residues long. DNA of the CDR3: TGTGCCAGCGGTCCTAGGCAGGCGATGAACACTGAAGCTTTCTTT. This encodes CASGPRQAMNTEAFF.

The CDR3 here is CASSVPSGRRDEAFF. Written as DNA, the CDR3 is TGTGCCAGCAGCGTACCTTCAGGGAGAAGGGATGAAGCTTTCTTT. The chain is built from TRBV9 and TRBJ1-1, with D perhaps matching TRBD1 (5 bases). The germline gives CDR1 SGDLS, CDR2 YYNGEE. V lost 1 base and J lost 7, with 17 bases in between. The CDR3 covers 15 residues.

In this sample, this clonotype turned up a few times. The gene calls are TRBV13 and TRBJ2-5; 9 nucleotides line up with TRBD2. Germline V gene sequence: CDR1 PRHDT, CDR2 FYEKMQ (reference sequence). The CDR3 runs to 16 residues. V trimming: 3 bases; J trimming: 2 bases; junction bases outside the gene matches: 7. The CDR3 region has the DNA TGTGCCAGCAGCTTCACGCTAGCGGGGAGGCAAGAGACCCAGTACTTC. It encodes CASSFTLAGRQETQYF. Based on the CDR3 plus reference TRBV13 and TRBJ2-5, the full variable domain is AAGVIQSPRHLIKEKRETATLKCYPIPRHDTVYWYQQGPGQDPQFLISFYEKMQSDKGSIPDRFSAQQFSDYHSELNMSSLELGDSALYFCASSFTLAGRQETQYFGPGTRLLVL.

This clonotype was seen only a few times. The genes are TRBV29-1 and TRBJ2-3; the match to TRBD1 covers 8 bases. Germline lookup yields CDR1 SQVTM and CDR2 ANQGSEA. The V gene end was trimmed by 2 bases and the J gene end by 0 bases; junction bases not matched to a gene: 4. The CDR3 runs to 15 residues. In DNA, the CDR3 is TGCAGCGTTGAACCGACAGGGGACAGCACAGATACGCAGTATTTT. This translates into CSVEPTGDSTDTQYF.

The V gene is TRBV7-2, the J gene TRBJ1-1, with TRBD1 as a possible D gene (5 bases). The CDR3 runs to 15 residues. Trimming removed 6 bases at V and 11 bases at J, with 25 bases between. Germline V gene sequence: CDR1 SGHTA, CDR2 FQGNSA. The CDR3 sequence is CASSLGGARNSRAFF. CDR3 coding DNA: TGTGCCAGCAGTCTAGGAGGGGCCAGAAACTCAAGGGCTTTCTTT.

This clonotype appeared a single time. The chain couples TRBV20-1 to TRBJ2-7; D is unclear. Germline assignment: CDR1 DFQATT and CDR2 SNEGSKA (reference sequence). V lost 1 base, J lost 3 bases, and 7 bases lay in between. This CDR3 comprises 12 residues. CDR3 region: CSARASLYEQYF. CDR3 nucleotides: TGCAGTGCTAGAGCCTCTCTCTACGAGCAGTACTTC.

V gene TRBV20-1 combines with J gene TRBJ1-2, with 12 nucleotides matching TRBD1. The CDR3 runs to 14 residues. The J segment lost 6 bases and the V segment lost 5 bases, leaving 7 bases of the junction unmatched. CDR1 is DFQATT, CDR2 SNEGSKA, per germline (reference sequence). In DNA form, the CDR3 reads TGCAGTGCTCGCGGGACAGGGGGCTTTGATGGCTACACCTTC. Amino acids: CSARGTGGFDGYTF.

The chain recombines TRBV12-3 or TRBV12-4 with TRBJ2-1, with 7 positions matching TRBD1. The CDR3 length is 16 residues. V dropped 3 bases and J dropped 5; count of bases not matched to a gene: 10. The CDR3 spells CASSFPVGTANNEQFF. The CDR3 DNA reads TGTGCCAGCAGTTTCCCCGTTGGGACAGCGAACAATGAGCAGTTCTTC.

Only a few counts were recorded for this clonotype. The rearrangement joins TRBV5-6 to TRBJ2-3, with 11 bases lining up with TRBD2. V lost 3 bases to trimming and J lost 9 bases; unmatched junction nucleotides: 15. CDR3 size: 17 residues. CDR1 SGHDT and CDR2 YYEEEE come from the germline V gene. CDR3 nucleotide sequence: TGTGCCAGCAGCTCCGATAGCGGGGGGGTGTATCCCCCAACGCAGTATTTT. Protein: CASSSDSGGVYPPTQYF.

CDR3 DNA: TGTGCCACCAGTCCGACCGGGACTGGGACCTACAATGAGCAGTACTTC. Residues: CATSPTGTGTYNEQYF. The V call is TRBV24-1, the J call TRBJ2-1; TRBD2 might be the D (6 bases). The DNA matches TRBJ2-7 better at its end, which makes the J call doubtful. Germline V gives CDR1 KGHDR, CDR2 SFDVKD. CDR3 length equals 16 residues.

V and J are TRBV18 and TRBJ2-1, with a tentative D call TRBD1 (7 bases). The CDR3 is 15 residues long. The germline V and J ends were trimmed by 6 bases and 5 bases, with 17 bases remaining between them. The germline V gene encodes CDR1 KGHSH and CDR2 LQKENI. The CDR3 region has the DNA TGTGCCAGCTCTCCGACGCGGGACAGCCACAATGAGCAGTTCTTC. Protein: CASSPTRDSHNEQFF.

This clonotype occurred once. The gene calls are TRBV9 and TRBJ2-3, with 12 nucleotides matching TRBD2. The CDR3 is made up of 16 amino acids. V shed 0 bases, J shed 9 bases, and the junction held 8 bases outside the gene matches. The germline CDR1 and CDR2 sequences are SGDLS and YYNGEE. CDR3 loop: CASSVVQTSGRGTQYF. The CDR3 region has the DNA TGTGCCAGCAGCGTAGTGCAGACTAGCGGGAGAGGGACGCAGTATTTT.

This rearrangement joins TRBV20-1 to TRBJ1-2; TRBD1 matches at 12 bases. This CDR3 contains 16 residues. CDR1 and CDR2 from the germline V gene are DFQATT and SNEGSKA (reference sequence). V shed 6 bases and J 5 bases; nucleotides not matched to a gene: 13. CDR3 DNA: TGCAGTGCCACAAAATCCGGGACAGGGGGCGGATATGGCTACACCTTC. Amino acid sequence: CSATKSGTGGGYGYTF.

This clonotype was observed a few times. The V and J genes are TRBV20-1 and TRBJ2-3, with 11 bases matching TRBD1. With V trimmed by 6 bases and J by 5 bases, 10 bases remained unmatched. The CDR3 is 15 amino acids. The germline gives CDR1 DFQATT, CDR2 SNEGSKA (reference sequence). The CDR3 loop reads CSAVTGTGGRDTQYF. CDR3 DNA: TGCAGTGCCGTAACCGGGACAGGGGGTAGAGATACGCAGTATTTT.

The rearrangement links TRBV20-1 to TRBJ1-1; 7 bases map to TRBD1. The J segment lost 4 bases and the V segment lost 6 bases, leaving 11 bases of the junction unmatched. The CDR3 is 14 amino acids. The V gene's germline CDR1 is DFQATT and CDR2 SNEGSKA (reference sequence). CDR3 sequence (DNA): TGCAGTGCGGACTCACAGGGGAGAGGCACTGAAGCTTTCTTT. This gives the protein CSADSQGRGTEAFF.

This chain joins TRBV27 and TRBJ1-6; TRBD1 is a possible D gene (6 bases). The V gene lost 8 bases and the J gene lost 5 bases, with 16 bases spanning the gap. The V gene's germline CDR1 is MNHEY and CDR2 SMNVEV (reference sequence). The CDR3 has 15 amino acids. The CDR3 DNA reads TGTGCCAGCGCAACAGGGAAGGAGAATAATTCACCCCTCCACTTT. Translated: CASATGKENNSPLHF.

This chain uses TRBV20-1 with TRBJ1-2; 9 bases map to TRBD1. From germline, CDR1 is DFQATT and CDR2 SNEGSKA (reference sequence). V shed 4 bases and J 7 bases; nucleotides not matched to a gene: 10. This CDR3 spans 14 amino acids. The CDR3 coding sequence is TGCAGTGCTAACCACCGGGACAGGGATAGTGGCTACACCTTC. This gives the protein CSANHRDRDSGYTF.

As to this clonotype: Possible read error: a much larger clone is one base away. CDR3: CASSYNNEQYF. DNA of the CDR3: TGTGCCAGCAGCTATAACAATGAGCAGTACTTC. V is TRBV7-9 and J is TRBJ2-5; D not resolved. The length of the CDR3 is 11 residues. The V gene's germline CDR1 is SEHNR and CDR2 FQNEAQ (reference sequence). V dropped 4 bases and J dropped 11 bases, with 11 bases sitting between them.

The chain's CDR3 is CATSDRQTTYNEQYF. CDR3 DNA sequence: TGTGCCACCAGTGACAGACAAACTACCTACAATGAGCAGTACTTC. This sequence joins TRBV24-1 and TRBJ2-5; D gene ambiguous. Germline loops: CDR1 KGHDR, CDR2 SFDVKD. Trimming removed 4 bases from V and 11 bases from J, with 22 bases in between. The CDR3 contains 15 residues.

The table lists this clonotype with many counts. The chain recombines TRBV6-2 or TRBV6-3 with TRBJ2-7; no reliable D call. Germline lookup yields CDR1 MNHEY and CDR2 SVGEGT. Trimming took 5 bases from V and 2 from J, leaving 7 bases between them. The CDR3 is made up of 12 amino acids. The CDR3 nucleotides are TGTGCCAGCAGTACCGGCCCCTACGAGCAGTACTTC. Protein product: CASSTGPYEQYF.

CDR3: CASSEENTGELFF. CDR3 bases: TGTGCCAGCAGTGAAGAAAACACCGGGGAGCTGTTTTTT. The chain combines TRBV2 with TRBJ2-2; D is ambiguous. The V end was cut by 1 base, the J end by 2 bases, with 2 bases between. CDR1 is SNHLY and CDR2 is FYNNEI in the germline V gene. The CDR3 length is 13 residues. The full variable domain, rest sourced from reference TRBV2 and TRBJ2-2, is EPEVTQTPSHQVTQMGQEVILRCVPISNHLYFYWYRQILGQKVEFLVSFYNNEISEKSEIFDDQFSVERPDGSNFTLKIRSTKLEDSAMYFCASSEENTGELFFGEGSRLTVL.

On this clonotype itself: A much larger clone lies one base from this, so it may be a read error. The rearrangement uses TRBV7-2 and TRBJ2-1; 7 nucleotides match TRBD1. The end of the DNA fits TRBJ2-7 better, so the J call may be wrong. The CDR3 totals 14 residues. Per the germline V gene, CDR1 is SGHTA and CDR2 is FQGNSA. CDR3 loop: CASSLDRGHNEQYF. In nucleotides, the CDR3 is TGTGCCAGCAGCTTAGACAGGGGTCACAATGAGCAGTACTTC.

This clonotype was recorded at least ten times. The chain uses TRBV12-3 or TRBV12-4 and TRBJ2-1; D may be TRBD2 (6 bases). The CDR3 spans 15 residues. The ends were cut back, 10 bases at V and 1 base at J, with 17 bases in the middle. CDR3 coding DNA: TGTGCCACCGATGGGGGGTCAGTATCCTACAATGAGCAGTTCTTC. Translating gives CATDGGSVSYNEQFF.